The source of this T cell receptor beta chain is a study of human T cells and chemical hapten exposure. Trimming removed 4 bases from V and 5 bases from J; junction bases left unmatched: 8. Germline CDR1 reads MNHNS; CDR2 reads SASEGT. This CDR3 comprises 15 residues. TCRdb redid the calling of the RACE reads with MiXCR, one entry per CDR3 protein. The table includes 97,000 or so distinct CDR3 sequences, 27% detected once. Sample time point: patch test 3, about 24 weeks after DPC sensitization. Treatment in this sample: therapeutic diphenylcyclopropenone sensitization with weekly scalp DPC. The rearrangement joins TRBV6-1 to TRBJ2-5, with 9 bases that match TRBD2. The origin of this receptor is a man aged 35-49 years with alopecia areata. Some clones in this sample may be carry-over from other donors' samples. Sequencing used whole blood, obtained in connection with sensitization to the hapten diphenylcyclopropenone (DPC). The CDR3 DNA reads as TGTGCCAGCAGTGCAGGGACTAGCACATCTGAGACCCAGTACTTC. Amino acids: CASSAGTSTSETQYF.